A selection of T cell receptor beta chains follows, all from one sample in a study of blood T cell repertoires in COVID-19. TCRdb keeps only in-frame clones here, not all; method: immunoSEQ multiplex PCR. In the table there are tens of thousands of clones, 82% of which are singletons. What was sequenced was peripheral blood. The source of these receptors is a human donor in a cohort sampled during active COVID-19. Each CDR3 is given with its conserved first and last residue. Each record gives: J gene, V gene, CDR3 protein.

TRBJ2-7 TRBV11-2 CASSLVLRGISYEQYF
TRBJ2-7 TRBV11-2 CASGDGGVEQYF
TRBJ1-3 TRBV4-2 CASSQSGSSGNTIYF
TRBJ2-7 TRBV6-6 CASSRQGFYEQYF
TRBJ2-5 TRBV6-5 CASRLQGIQETQYF
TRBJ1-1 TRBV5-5 CASSLGAAEAFF
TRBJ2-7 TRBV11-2 CASSLEGRARYEQYF
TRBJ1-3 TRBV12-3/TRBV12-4 CASCIRGNTIYF
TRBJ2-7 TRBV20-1 CSAKEGLEQYF
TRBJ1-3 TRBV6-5 CASSYYRGGGGNTIYF
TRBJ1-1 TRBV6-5 CASSNRGTEAFF
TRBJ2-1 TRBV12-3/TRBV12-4 CASSTRQYEQFF
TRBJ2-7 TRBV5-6 CASTGGGGLHEQYF
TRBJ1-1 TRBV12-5 CASGPRGGDVAFF
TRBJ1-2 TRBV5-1 CASSGDRGYKGYTF
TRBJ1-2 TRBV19 CASSRTGSNGSGYTF
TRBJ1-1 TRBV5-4 CASSPVSGTRNTEAFF
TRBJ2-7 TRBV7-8 CASSPVGVLYF
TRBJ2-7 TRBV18 CASSPLNEQYF
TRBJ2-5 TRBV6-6 CASSYSTPIRGQYF
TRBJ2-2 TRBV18 CASSPQKGARTGELFF
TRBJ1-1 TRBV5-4 CASSIRRSDTEAFF
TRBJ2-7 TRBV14 CASSQRRGISYEQYF
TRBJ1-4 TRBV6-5 CASSWTVEANEKLFF
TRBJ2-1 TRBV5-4 CASSPGGRGDYNEQFF
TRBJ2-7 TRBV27 CASSFTAASYEQYF
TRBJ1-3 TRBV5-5 CASSGASGNTIYF
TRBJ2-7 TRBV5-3 CARSLGRQGRDEQYF
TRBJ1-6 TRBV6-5 CASSLLGSGDSPLHF
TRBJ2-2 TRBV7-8 CASSFLAGGNTGELFF
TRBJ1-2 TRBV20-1 CSASAGGAGGYTF
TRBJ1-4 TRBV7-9 CASSLDGTANEKLFF
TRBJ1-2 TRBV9 CASSPAGLNYGYTF
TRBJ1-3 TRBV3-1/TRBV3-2 CASSHRDREPGNTIYF
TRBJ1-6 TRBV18 CASSPREVRGPLGAPLHF
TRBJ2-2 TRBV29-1 CSVLPRENTGELFF
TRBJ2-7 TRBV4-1 CASSPSEVGRAYEQYF
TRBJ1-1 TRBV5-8 CASSLIRNTEAFF
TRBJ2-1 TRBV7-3 CASSQKGLARHEQFF
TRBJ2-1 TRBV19 CASSANRGGYNEQFF
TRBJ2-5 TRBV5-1 CASRTGRGGQETQYF
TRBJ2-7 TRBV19 CASSNAGGYEQYF
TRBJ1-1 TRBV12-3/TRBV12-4 CASSPNRAAGAFF